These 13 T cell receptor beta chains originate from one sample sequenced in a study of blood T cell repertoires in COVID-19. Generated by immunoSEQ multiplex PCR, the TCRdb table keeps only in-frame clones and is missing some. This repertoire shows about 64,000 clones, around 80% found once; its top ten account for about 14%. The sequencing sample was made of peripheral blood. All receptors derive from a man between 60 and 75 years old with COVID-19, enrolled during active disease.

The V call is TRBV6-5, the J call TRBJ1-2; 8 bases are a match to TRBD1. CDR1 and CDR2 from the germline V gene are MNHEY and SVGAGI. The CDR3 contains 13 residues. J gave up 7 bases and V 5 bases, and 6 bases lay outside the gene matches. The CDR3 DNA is TGTGCCAGCAGTCCGGGACAGGAACGTGGCTACACCTTC. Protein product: CASSPGQERGYTF.

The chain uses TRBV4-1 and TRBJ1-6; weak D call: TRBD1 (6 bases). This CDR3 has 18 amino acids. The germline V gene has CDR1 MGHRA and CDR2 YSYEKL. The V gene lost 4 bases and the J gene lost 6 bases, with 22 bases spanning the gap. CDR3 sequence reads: CASSPHGRQGRANSPLHF. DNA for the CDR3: TGCGCCAGCAGCCCTCATGGTCGGCAGGGGAGGGCTAATTCACCCCTCCACTTT.

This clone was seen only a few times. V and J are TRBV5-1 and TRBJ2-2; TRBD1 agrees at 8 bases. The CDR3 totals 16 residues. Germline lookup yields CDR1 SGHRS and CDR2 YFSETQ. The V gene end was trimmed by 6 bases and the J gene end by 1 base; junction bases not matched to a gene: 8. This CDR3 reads CASTRGDRGNTGELFF. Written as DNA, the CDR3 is TGCGCCAGCACCCGAGGCGACAGGGGGAACACCGGGGAGCTGTTTTTT.

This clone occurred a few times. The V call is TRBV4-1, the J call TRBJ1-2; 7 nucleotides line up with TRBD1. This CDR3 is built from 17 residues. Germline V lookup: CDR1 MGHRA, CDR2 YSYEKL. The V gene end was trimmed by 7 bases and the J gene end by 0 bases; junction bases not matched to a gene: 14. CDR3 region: CASNSATGRGANYGYTF. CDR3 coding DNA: TGCGCCAGCAATTCCGCGACAGGGAGAGGAGCTAACTATGGCTACACCTTC.

The CDR3 sequence is CASRPDRVDYGYTF. In DNA, the CDR3 is TGCGCCAGCAGACCCGACAGGGTTGACTATGGCTACACCTTC. The J gene is TRBJ1-2, the V gene TRBV5-1; 7 bases are shared with TRBD1. Losses at the gene ends were 5 bases for V and 3 bases for J; bases not matched to a gene: 7. This CDR3 region has 14 residues. The germline V gene encodes CDR1 SGHRS and CDR2 YFSETQ.

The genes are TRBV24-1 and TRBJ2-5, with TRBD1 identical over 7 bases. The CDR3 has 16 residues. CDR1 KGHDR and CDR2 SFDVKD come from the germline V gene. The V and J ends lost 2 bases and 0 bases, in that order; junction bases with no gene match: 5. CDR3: CATSDSHRGYQETQYF. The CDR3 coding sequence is TGTGCCACCAGTGATTCCCACAGGGGATACCAAGAGACCCAGTACTTC.

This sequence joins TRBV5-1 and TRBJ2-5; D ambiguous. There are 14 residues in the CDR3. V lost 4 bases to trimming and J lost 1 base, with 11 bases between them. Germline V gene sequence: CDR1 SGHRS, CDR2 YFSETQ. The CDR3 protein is CASSVTWIQETQYF. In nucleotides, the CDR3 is TGCGCCAGCAGCGTGACTTGGATCCAAGAGACCCAGTACTTC.

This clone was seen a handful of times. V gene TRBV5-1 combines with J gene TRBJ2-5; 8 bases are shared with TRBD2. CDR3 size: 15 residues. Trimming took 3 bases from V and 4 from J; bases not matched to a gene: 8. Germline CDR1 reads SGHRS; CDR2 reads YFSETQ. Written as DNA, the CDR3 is TGCGCCAGCAGCTCCCTGGGACTAGTGGGAGAGACCCAGTACTTC. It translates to CASSSLGLVGETQYF.

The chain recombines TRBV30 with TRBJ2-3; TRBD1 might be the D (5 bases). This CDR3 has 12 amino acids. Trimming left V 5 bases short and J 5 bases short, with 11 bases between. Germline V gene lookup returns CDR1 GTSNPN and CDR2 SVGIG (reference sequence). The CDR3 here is CAWVDRQDTQYF. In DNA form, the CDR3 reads TGTGCCTGGGTCGACAGACAAGATACGCAGTATTTT. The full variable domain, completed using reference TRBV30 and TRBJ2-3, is SQTIHQWPATLVQPVGSPLSLECTVEGTSNPNLYWYRQAAGRGLQLLFYSVGIGQISSEVPQNLSASRPQDRQFILSSKKLLLSDSGFYLCAWVDRQDTQYFGPGTRLTVL.

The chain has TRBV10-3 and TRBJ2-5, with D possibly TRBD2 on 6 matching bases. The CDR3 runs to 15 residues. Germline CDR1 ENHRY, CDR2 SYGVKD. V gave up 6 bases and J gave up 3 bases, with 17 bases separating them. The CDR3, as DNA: TGTGCCATCAGCCGTGGGACTGTCGACAAAGAGACCCAGTACTTC. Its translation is CAISRGTVDKETQYF.

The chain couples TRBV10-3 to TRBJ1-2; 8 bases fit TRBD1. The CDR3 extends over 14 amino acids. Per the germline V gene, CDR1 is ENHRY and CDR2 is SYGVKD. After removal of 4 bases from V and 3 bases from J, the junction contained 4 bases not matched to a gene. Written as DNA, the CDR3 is TGTGCCATCAGTGCGACGACAGGGGACTATGGCTACACCTTC. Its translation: CAISATTGDYGYTF.

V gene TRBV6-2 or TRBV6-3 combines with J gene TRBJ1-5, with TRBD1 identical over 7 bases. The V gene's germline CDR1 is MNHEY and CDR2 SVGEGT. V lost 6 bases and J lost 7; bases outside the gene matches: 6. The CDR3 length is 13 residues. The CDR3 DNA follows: TGTGCCAGCAGCGGGACAGATTTACAGCCCCAGCATTTT. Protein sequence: CASSGTDLQPQHF.

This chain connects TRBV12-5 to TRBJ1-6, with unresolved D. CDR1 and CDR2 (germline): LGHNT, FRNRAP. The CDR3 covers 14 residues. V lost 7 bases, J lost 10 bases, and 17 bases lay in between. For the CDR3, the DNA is TGTGCTAGTGCACCAGGAGGGAGCTTCTCACCCCTCCACTTT. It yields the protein CASAPGGSFSPLHF. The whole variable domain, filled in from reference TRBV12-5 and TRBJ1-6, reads DARVTQTPRHKVTEMGQEVTMRCQPILGHNTVFWYRQTMMQGLELLAYFRNRAPLDDSGMPKDRFSAEMPDATLATLKIQPSEPRDSAVYFCASAPGGSFSPLHFGNGTRLTVT.